These 25 T cell receptor beta chains were sequenced from one sample in a study of cytomegalovirus exposure and HLA in healthy donors. The PCR employed 60 Vbeta primers together with 13 Jbeta primers. Using immunoSEQ multiplex PCR, the repertoire was profiled, and TCRdb retains in-frame clones only, with some absent. The sample has 150,000 to 200,000 clones. Sequencing was done on a sample of PBMCs. These receptors were collected from a man under 40 in good health and CMV-seronegative.

V and J are TRBV14 and TRBJ2-2; D uncertain. This CDR3 is 13 amino acids long. The ends were cut back, 1 base at V and 4 bases at J, with 4 bases in the middle. Germline lookup yields CDR1 SGHDN and CDR2 FVKESK. The CDR3 loop reads CASSQAGTGELFF. The CDR3 DNA follows: TGTGCCAGCAGCCAAGCCGGCACCGGGGAGCTGTTTTTT.

The chain recombines TRBV2 with TRBJ1-1, with 7 bases identical to TRBD1. This CDR3 has 15 amino acids. Germline V lookup: CDR1 SNHLY, CDR2 FYNNEI. Unmatched junction bases numbered 5, after V lost 2 bases and J lost 2 bases. DNA for the CDR3: TGTGCCAGCAGTGAACGGGGACAGCAAAACACTGAAGCTTTCTTT. This encodes CASSERGQQNTEAFF.

The chain links TRBV6-5 to TRBJ2-7, with D uncertain. Trimming took off 2 bases at V and 6 bases at J, with 11 bases between the two ends. This CDR3 is 13 amino acids long. The germline gives CDR1 MNHEY, CDR2 SVGAGI. Written as DNA, the CDR3 is TGTGCCAGCAGTTACCAGCGATTGGGCGAGCAGTACTTC. Translation gives CASSYQRLGEQYF.

This chain joins TRBV27 and TRBJ1-6; D is undetermined. V gave up 3 bases and J gave up 7 bases, with 10 bases separating them. This CDR3 has 14 amino acids. CDR1 is MNHEY and CDR2 is SMNVEV in the germline V gene (reference sequence). The CDR3: CASSLRSTNSPLHF. In DNA form, the CDR3 reads TGTGCCAGCAGTTTGAGGAGTACGAATTCACCCCTCCACTTT.

The J gene is TRBJ1-1, the V gene TRBV23-1, with D perhaps matching TRBD1 (5 bases). TRBV23-1 qualifies as an ORF whose function is uncertain. The length of the CDR3 is 18 residues. V dropped 3 bases and J dropped 1 base, with 21 bases sitting between them. DNA for the CDR3: TGCGCCAGCAGTCAGAACCCTAAAAGACAGAGAGAGAACACTGAAGCTTTCTTT. Its protein product is CASSQNPKRQRENTEAFF.

V and J are TRBV18 and TRBJ2-3; 8 bases are shared with TRBD2. Germline lookup yields CDR1 KGHSH and CDR2 LQKENI. The CDR3 consists of 14 residues. V lost 3 bases, J lost 5 bases, and 4 bases stayed unmatched. The CDR3 protein is CASSPLAGEDTQYF. DNA for the CDR3: TGTGCCAGCTCACCCCTAGCGGGCGAAGATACGCAGTATTTT.

The chain uses TRBV6-1 and TRBJ1-1; possible D gene TRBD1, 5 bases. This CDR3 region has 17 residues. Trimming pared 1 base from V and 3 bases from J, leaving 18 bases between. Germline V CDR1 and CDR2: MNHNS, SASEGT. CDR3 bases: TGTGCCAGCAGTGAAGTGACCCGGAGTCAGGGTCACACTGAAGCTTTCTTT. Its translation is CASSEVTRSQGHTEAFF.

The V gene is TRBV27, the J gene TRBJ1-2; D gene unclear. V was pared by 6 bases and J by 9 bases, with 20 bases between. Germline V gene sequence: CDR1 MNHEY, CDR2 SMNVEV (reference sequence). The CDR3 is 14 residues long. CDR3 coding DNA: TGTGCCAGCAGCACAGCCGGGAAGGATTGGAGCTACACCTTC. This gives the protein CASSTAGKDWSYTF.

The V call is TRBV13, the J call TRBJ2-1; 7 bases are a match to TRBD1. CDR3 length: 16 amino acids. V shed 5 bases, J shed 5 bases, and the junction held 12 bases outside the gene matches. Germline-derived CDR1 and CDR2 are PRHDT and FYEKMQ (reference sequence). The CDR3 region is CASSPRNRGINNEQFF. For the CDR3, the DNA is TGTGCCAGCAGCCCTAGAAACAGGGGAATTAACAATGAGCAGTTCTTC.

The genes are TRBV27 and TRBJ2-4; 11 bases are shared with TRBD2. The CDR3 is made up of 15 amino acids. Germline lookup yields CDR1 MNHEY and CDR2 SMNVEV (reference sequence). V dropped 5 bases and J dropped 7; count of bases not matched to a gene: 7. CDR3 coding DNA: TGTGCCAGCAGTCGGACTAGCGGGTCCATTAACATTCAGTACTTC. Encoded protein: CASSRTSGSINIQYF.

J is TRBJ2-5 and V is TRBV6-1; 12 bases map to TRBD2. TRBJ2-7 matches the DNA end more closely, so the J call is doubtful. CDR3 length: 17 amino acids. Germline V CDR1 and CDR2: MNHNS, SASEGT. CDR3 nucleotide sequence: TGTGCCAGCAGTGGGGCACTAGCGGGAGGCCGCTCCTACGAGCAGTACTTC. It encodes CASSGALAGGRSYEQYF.

The rearrangement links TRBV19 to TRBJ2-3; 7 bases agree with TRBD1. The CDR3 runs to 15 residues. Germline values: CDR1 LNHDA, CDR2 SQIVND (reference sequence). J lost 5 bases, V lost 10 bases, and 15 bases had no gene match. Here the CDR3 reads CATQADREFGDTQYF. CDR3 bases: TGTGCCACTCAGGCCGACAGGGAGTTTGGAGATACGCAGTATTTT.

The chain has TRBV19 and TRBJ1-5; 12 nucleotides match TRBD1. V gave up 5 bases and J gave up 6 bases; unmatched junction bases: 2. The CDR3 is made up of 14 amino acids. The germline V gene has CDR1 LNHDA and CDR2 SQIVND (reference sequence). CDR3 in amino acids: CASSGTGGSQPQHF. For the CDR3, the DNA is TGTGCCAGTAGTGGGACAGGGGGCAGTCAGCCCCAGCATTTT.

V and J are TRBV2 and TRBJ2-7; 10 nucleotides agree with TRBD2. CDR1 is SNHLY and CDR2 is FYNNEI in the germline V gene. Trimming took 1 base from V and 5 from J; bases not matched to a gene: 5. CDR3 length: 15 residues. In DNA form, the CDR3 reads TGTGCCAGCAGTGAAGTCCCTAGCGGGAGCGACGAGCAGTACTTC. This codes for CASSEVPSGSDEQYF. Complete variable domain (other parts from reference TRBV2 and TRBJ2-7): EPEVTQTPSHQVTQMGQEVILRCVPISNHLYFYWYRQILGQKVEFLVSFYNNEISEKSEIFDDQFSVERPDGSNFTLKIRSTKLEDSAMYFCASSEVPSGSDEQYFGPGTRLTVT.

The chain's CDR3 is CASRRTSEYNEQFF. The CDR3 nucleotides are TGCGCCAGCAGGAGGACTAGCGAGTACAATGAGCAGTTCTTC. This sequence joins TRBV5-1 and TRBJ2-1; TRBD2 matches 9 bases. The V segment lost 5 bases and the J segment 4 bases; nucleotides outside the gene matches: 4. The CDR3 runs to 14 residues. In germline, CDR1 is SGHRS, CDR2 YFSETQ.

The chain is built from TRBV5-8 and TRBJ1-2; 10 bases match TRBD1. The trim removed 2 bases at V and 3 bases at J, leaving 4 bases unmatched. Germline V gene sequence: CDR1 SGHTS, CDR2 YDEGEE. The CDR3 is made up of 15 amino acids. The CDR3 DNA reads TGTGCCAGCAGCTTAGGACAGGGGGTCGACTATGGCTACACCTTC. It yields the protein CASSLGQGVDYGYTF.

The V and J genes are TRBV29-1 and TRBJ1-3, with a weak D call TRBD1 (5 bases). CDR1 is SQVTM, CDR2 ANQGSEA, per germline. This CDR3 comprises 14 residues. Deletions cut 2 bases from V and 0 bases from J, with 8 bases between. Here the CDR3 DNA reads TGCAGCGTTGAAAAGGGGTACTCTGGAAACACCATATATTTT. Its translation is CSVEKGYSGNTIYF.

This rearrangement joins TRBV18 to TRBJ2-2; possibly TRBD1 for D (5 bases). The CDR3 is 15 residues long. The germline CDR1 and CDR2 sequences are KGHSH and LQKENI. Trimming shortened V by 1 base and J by 6 bases, and 12 bases separated the two germline ends. This chain's CDR3 is CASSPHSLGAGELFF. The CDR3 bases are TGTGCCAGCTCACCACACTCTCTAGGGGCCGGGGAGCTGTTTTTT.

This chain uses TRBV10-3 with TRBJ2-1; 12 nucleotides agree with TRBD2. The germline gives CDR1 ENHRY, CDR2 SYGVKD. CDR3 length: 14 amino acids. Trimming took 4 bases from V and 10 from J; bases not matched to a gene: 5. The CDR3 nucleotides are TGTGCCATCAGTGGGACTAGCGGGACATGGGAGCAGTTCTTC. Encoded protein: CAISGTSGTWEQFF.

The chain employs TRBV2 and TRBJ2-7, with 8 bases matching TRBD1. CDR1 SNHLY and CDR2 FYNNEI come from the germline V gene. This CDR3 contains 16 residues. V gave up 2 bases and J gave up 5 bases; unmatched junction bases: 11. The CDR3 DNA is TGTGCCAGCAGTGAATCGGGGGCAGGGGGCTGGCACGAGCAGTACTTC. Translated, it gives CASSESGAGGWHEQYF.

V and J are TRBV5-1 and TRBJ1-2, with 10 bases fitting TRBD1. V was pared by 5 bases and J by 6 bases, with 13 bases of the junction left unmatched. This CDR3 contains 16 residues. CDR1 SGHRS and CDR2 YFSETQ come from the germline V gene. CDR3 protein: CASRSLPGQGGHGYTF. The CDR3 bases are TGCGCCAGCAGGTCTCTCCCCGGACAGGGGGGTCATGGCTACACCTTC.

This chain joins TRBV14 and TRBJ2-1; the D is unclear. The CDR3 runs to 15 residues. Germline loops: CDR1 SGHDN, CDR2 FVKESK. The ends were cut back, 1 base at V and 6 bases at J, with 13 bases in the middle. The CDR3 is CASSQGTPRTNEQFF. The CDR3 DNA follows: TGTGCCAGCAGCCAAGGAACCCCTAGAACCAATGAGCAGTTCTTC.

The chain combines TRBV19 with TRBJ2-1; TRBD2 matches 10 bases. This CDR3 is built from 18 residues. Germline-derived CDR1 and CDR2 are LNHDA and SQIVND (reference sequence). Losses at the gene ends were 0 bases for V and 3 bases for J; bases not matched to a gene: 8. CDR3 residues: CASSIDGGSSGSYNEQFF. CDR3 DNA sequence: TGTGCCAGTAGTATAGACGGGGGGTCTAGCGGGAGCTACAATGAGCAGTTCTTC.

The chain couples TRBV28 to TRBJ2-2; D is perhaps TRBD2 (5 bases). V lost 4 bases to trimming and J lost 0 bases, with 9 bases between them. The germline gives CDR1 MDHEN, CDR2 SYDVKM. This CDR3 has 15 residues. CDR3 amino acids: CASSSPGTNTGELFF. As DNA, the CDR3 is TGTGCCAGCAGTTCCCCCGGGACGAACACCGGGGAGCTGTTTTTT. The full variable domain, rest sourced from reference TRBV28 and TRBJ2-2, is DVKVTQSSRYLVKRTGEKVFLECVQDMDHENMFWYRQDPGLGLRLIYFSYDVKMKEKGDIPEGYSVSREKKERFSLILESASTNQTSMYLCASSSPGTNTGELFFGEGSRLTVL.

The rearrangement joins TRBV4-2 to TRBJ2-1; 11 bases fit TRBD2. Germline CDR1 LGHNA, CDR2 YNFKEQ. The CDR3 has 16 amino acids. The V segment lost 0 bases and the J segment 9 bases; nucleotides outside the gene matches: 7. In nucleotides, the CDR3 is TGTGCCAGCAGCCAAGAGATAGCGGGAGGGCCAGGTGAGCAGTTCTTC. It yields the protein CASSQEIAGGPGEQFF.